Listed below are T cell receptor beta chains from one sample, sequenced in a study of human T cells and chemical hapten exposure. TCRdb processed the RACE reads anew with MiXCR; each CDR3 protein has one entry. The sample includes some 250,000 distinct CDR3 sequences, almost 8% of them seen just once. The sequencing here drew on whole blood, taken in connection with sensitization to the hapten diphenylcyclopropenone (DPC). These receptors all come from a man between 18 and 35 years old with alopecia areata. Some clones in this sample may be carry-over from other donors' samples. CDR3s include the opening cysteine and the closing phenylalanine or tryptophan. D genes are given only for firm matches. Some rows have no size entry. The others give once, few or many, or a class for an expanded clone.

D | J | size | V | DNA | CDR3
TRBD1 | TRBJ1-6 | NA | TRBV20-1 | TGCAGTGCTAGGTATCAGGGGGTAACCTATAATTCACCCCTCCACTTT | CSARYQGVTYNSPLHF
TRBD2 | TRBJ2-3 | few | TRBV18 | TGTGCCAGCTCACCTTGGAAGCTAGCGGGGGCAGATACGCAGTATTTT | CASSPWKLAGADTQYF
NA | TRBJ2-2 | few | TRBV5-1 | TGCGCCAGCAGCCAGGAGAGGGTCGGGGAGCTGTTTTTT | CASSQERVGELFF
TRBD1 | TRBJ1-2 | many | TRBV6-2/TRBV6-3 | TGTGCCAGCAACAAAGAGACAGGGGGTCGAAATGGCTACACCTTC | CASNKETGGRNGYTF
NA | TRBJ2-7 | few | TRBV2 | TGTGCCAGCAGTCCGGTAACCTTCGCCTCCAAGGAACCCTACGAGCAGTACTTC | CASSPVTFASKEPYEQYF
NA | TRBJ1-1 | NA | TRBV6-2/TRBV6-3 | TGTGCCAGCAGCCCTCCGTGGCCCAACACTGAAGCTTTCTTT | CASSPPWPNTEAFF
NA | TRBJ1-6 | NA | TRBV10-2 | TGCGCCAGCAGGAGCCAGGGCGGGTATAATTCACCCCTCCACTTT | CASRSQGGYNSPLHF
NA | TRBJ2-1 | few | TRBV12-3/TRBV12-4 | TGTGCCAGCAGGTGGAGCGACGGGACCTACAATGAGCAGTTCTTC | CASRWSDGTYNEQFF
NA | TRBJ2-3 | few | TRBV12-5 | TGTGCTAGTGGTTTGGCTGTAGATACGCAGTATTTT | CASGLAVDTQYF
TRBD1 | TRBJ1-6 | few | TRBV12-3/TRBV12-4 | TGTGCCAGCAGGGTTGCTTGGGGACAGGGTTCACCCCTCCACTTT | CASRVAWGQGSPLHF
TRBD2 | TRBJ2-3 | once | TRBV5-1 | TGCGCCAGCAGCCCAAGACTAGCGGGGGTTAGCACAGATACGCAGTATTTT | CASSPRLAGVSTDTQYF
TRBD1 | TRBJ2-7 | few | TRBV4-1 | TGCGCCAGCAGCCCCCAAGGACAGGGGGCCTCCTACGAGCAGTACTTC | CASSPQGQGASYEQYF
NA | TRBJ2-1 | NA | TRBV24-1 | TGTGCCACCAGTGATTTTAACTACAATGAGCAGTTCTTC | CATSDFNYNEQFF
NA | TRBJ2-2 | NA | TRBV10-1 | TGCGCCAGCAGTGAATCTAACACCGGGGAGCTGTTTTTT | CASSESNTGELFF
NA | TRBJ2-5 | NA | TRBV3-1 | TGTGCCAGCAGCCAAGATCGGGTCAGACAAGAGACCCAGTACTTC | CASSQDRVRQETQYF
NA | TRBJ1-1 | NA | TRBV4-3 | TGCGCCAGCAGCCAGGGGAATTTCGGGGGCACTGAAGCTTTCTTT | CASSQGNFGGTEAFF
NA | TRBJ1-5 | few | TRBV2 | TGTGCCAGCAGTGGGATCGGCCAGCCCCAGCATTTT | CASSGIGQPQHF
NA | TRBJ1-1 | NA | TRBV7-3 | TGTGCCAGCAGCCCACAGACAGACATGAACACTGAAGCTTTCTTT | CASSPQTDMNTEAFF
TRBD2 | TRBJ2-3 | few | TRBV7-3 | TGTGCCAGCAGGGCTAGCGGGACCACAGATACGCAGTATTTT | CASRASGTTDTQYF
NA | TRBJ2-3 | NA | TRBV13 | TGTGCCAGCAGCTTAGATCCAGCGGGCCAGACAGATACGCAGTATTTT | CASSLDPAGQTDTQYF
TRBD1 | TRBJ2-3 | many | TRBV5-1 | TGCGCCAGCACCCCGGGACAGGGGGGGGATACGCAGTATTTT | CASTPGQGGDTQYF
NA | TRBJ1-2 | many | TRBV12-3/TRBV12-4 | TGTGCCAGCAGTTTTGCGGGGGCAGGGTATGGCTACACCTTC | CASSFAGAGYGYTF
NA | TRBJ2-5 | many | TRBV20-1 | TGCAGTGCCCGCCTCGGCCATCAAGAGACCCAGTACTTC | CSARLGHQETQYF
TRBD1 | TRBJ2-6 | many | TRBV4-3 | TGCGCCAGCAGCCGGGACACCGGGACAGGGGGTAGACCTGGGGCCAACGTCCTGACTTTC | CASSRDTGTGGRPGANVLTF
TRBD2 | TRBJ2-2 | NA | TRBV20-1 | TGCAGTGCTAGAGTAGAGACTAGCGGGGGTCGGGAGCTGTTTTTT | CSARVETSGGRELFF
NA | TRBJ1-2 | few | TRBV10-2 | TGCGCCAGCAGTGAGTCATTAATTGGGCTAAACTATGGCTACACCTTC | CASSESLIGLNYGYTF
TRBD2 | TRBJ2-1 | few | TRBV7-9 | TGTGCCAGCAGCTTAAATGGGGAGGGGAAGGAGCAGTTCTTC | CASSLNGEGKEQFF
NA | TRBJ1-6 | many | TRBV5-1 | TGCGCCAGCAGCTTTTACGGGGAGAATTCACCCCTCCACTTT | CASSFYGENSPLHF
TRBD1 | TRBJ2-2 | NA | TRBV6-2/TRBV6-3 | TGTGCCAGCAGACGAACCGGGACAGGGACCGGGGAGCTGTTTTTT | CASRRTGTGTGELFF
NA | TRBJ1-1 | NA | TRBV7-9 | TGTGCCAGCAATCCTAACACTGAAGCTATCTTT | CASNPNTEAIF
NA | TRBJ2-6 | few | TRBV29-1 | TGCAGCGCCCGGACTGGGAGCTCTGGGGCCAACGTCCTGACTTTC | CSARTGSSGANVLTF
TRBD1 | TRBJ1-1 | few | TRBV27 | TGTGCCAGCAGTCTCTCTCGGACAGGGGGATACACTGAAGCTTTCTTT | CASSLSRTGGYTEAFF
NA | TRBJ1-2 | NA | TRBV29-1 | TGCAGCGTTGAAGGGGGAGGCTACACCTTC | CSVEGGGYTF
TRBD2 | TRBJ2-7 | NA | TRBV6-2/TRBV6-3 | TGTGCCAGCAGTTATCGTAGCGGGCCCCACTACGAGCAGTACTTC | CASSYRSGPHYEQYF
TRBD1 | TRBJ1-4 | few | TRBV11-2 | TGTGCCAGCAGCTTAATGGGGACAGGGTTAGGTGAAAAACTGTTTTTT | CASSLMGTGLGEKLFF
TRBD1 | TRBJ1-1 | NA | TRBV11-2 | TGTGCCAGCAGCCGAGGGACAGGGACTTCTGAAGCTTTCTTT | CASSRGTGTSEAFF
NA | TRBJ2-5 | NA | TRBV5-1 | TGCGCCAGCAGCTTGGGCCCGGGTACCCAAGAGACCCAGTACTTC | CASSLGPGTQETQYF
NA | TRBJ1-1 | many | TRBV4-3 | TGCGCCAGCAGCCAAGTGCCAGAGAACACTGAAGCTTTCTTT | CASSQVPENTEAFF
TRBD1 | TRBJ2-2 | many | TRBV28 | TGTGCCAGCAGTCCAACGGGACAGGTCACCGGGGAGCTGTTTTTT | CASSPTGQVTGELFF
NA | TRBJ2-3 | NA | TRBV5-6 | TGTGCCAGCAGCAGAACAGGTGTAGATACGCAGTATTTT | CASSRTGVDTQYF
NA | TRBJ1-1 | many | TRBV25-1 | TGTGCCAGCAGTGAGGGGGTGAGGAGGCCCACTGAAGCTTTCTTT | CASSEGVRRPTEAFF